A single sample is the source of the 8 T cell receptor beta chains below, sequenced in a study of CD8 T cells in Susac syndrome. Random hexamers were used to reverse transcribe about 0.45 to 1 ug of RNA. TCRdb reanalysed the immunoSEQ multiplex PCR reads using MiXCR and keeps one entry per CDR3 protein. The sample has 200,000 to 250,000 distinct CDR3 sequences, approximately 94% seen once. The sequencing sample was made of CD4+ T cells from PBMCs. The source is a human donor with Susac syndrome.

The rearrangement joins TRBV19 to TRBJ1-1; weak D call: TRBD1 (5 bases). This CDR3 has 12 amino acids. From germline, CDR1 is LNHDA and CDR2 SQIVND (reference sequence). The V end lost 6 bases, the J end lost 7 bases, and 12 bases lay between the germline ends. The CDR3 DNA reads TGTGCCAGTAGGCGACAGCTCGGTGAAGCTTTCTTT. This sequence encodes CASRRQLGEAFF.

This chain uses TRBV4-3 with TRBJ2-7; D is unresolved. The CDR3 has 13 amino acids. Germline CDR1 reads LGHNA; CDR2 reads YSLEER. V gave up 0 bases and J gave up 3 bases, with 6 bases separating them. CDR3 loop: CASSQEASYEQYF. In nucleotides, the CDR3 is TGCGCCAGCAGCCAAGAGGCCAGCTACGAGCAGTACTTC.

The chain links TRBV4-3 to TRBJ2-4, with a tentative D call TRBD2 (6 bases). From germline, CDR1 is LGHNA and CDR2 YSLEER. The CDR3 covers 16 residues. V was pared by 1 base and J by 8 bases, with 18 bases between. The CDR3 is CASSQVSAGWGDIQYF. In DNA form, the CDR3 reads TGCGCCAGCAGCCAAGTCTCGGCAGGCTGGGGGGACATTCAGTACTTC.

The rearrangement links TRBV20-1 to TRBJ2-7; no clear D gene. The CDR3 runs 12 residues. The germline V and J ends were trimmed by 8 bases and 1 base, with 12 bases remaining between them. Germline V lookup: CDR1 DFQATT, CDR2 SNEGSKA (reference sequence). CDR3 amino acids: CSTNLGSYEQYF. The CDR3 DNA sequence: TGCAGTACGAATCTGGGTTCCTACGAGCAGTACTTC.

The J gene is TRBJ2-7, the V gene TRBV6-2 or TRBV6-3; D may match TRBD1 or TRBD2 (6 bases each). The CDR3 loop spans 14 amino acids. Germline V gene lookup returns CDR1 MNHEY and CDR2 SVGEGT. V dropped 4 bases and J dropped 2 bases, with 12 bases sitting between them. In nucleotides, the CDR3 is TGTGCCAGCAGTTGGGGGGCCCTTCCCTACGAGCAGTACTTC. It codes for CASSWGALPYEQYF.

CDR3 coding DNA: TGTGCCAGTCACATGAGGGGGGGCACTGAAGCTTTCTTT. This translates into CASHMRGGTEAFF. J is TRBJ1-1 and V is TRBV3-1; D may be TRBD1 (6 bases). The CDR3 extends over 13 amino acids. Germline CDR1 reads LGHDT; CDR2 reads YNNKEL (reference sequence). V was shortened by 9 bases and J by 4 bases, with 15 bases between the two germline ends.

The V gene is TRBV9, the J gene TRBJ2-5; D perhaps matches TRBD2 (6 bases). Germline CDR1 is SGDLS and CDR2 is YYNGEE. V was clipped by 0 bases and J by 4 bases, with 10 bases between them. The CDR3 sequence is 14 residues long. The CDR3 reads CASSVGQGGETQYF. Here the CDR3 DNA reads TGTGCCAGCAGCGTAGGGCAGGGAGGAGAGACCCAGTACTTC.

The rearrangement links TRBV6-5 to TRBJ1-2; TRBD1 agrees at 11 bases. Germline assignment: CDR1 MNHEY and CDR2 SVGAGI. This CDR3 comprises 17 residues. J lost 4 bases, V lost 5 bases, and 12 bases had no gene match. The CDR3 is CASSTREGTGGAYGYTF. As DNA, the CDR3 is TGTGCCAGCAGTACTCGAGAGGGGACAGGGGGGGCCTATGGCTACACCTTC.